These 29 T cell receptor beta chains came from one sample sequenced in a study of T cell responses to AZD1222 COVID-19 vaccine. TCRdb's table, derived via immunoSEQ multiplex PCR, lists solely in-frame clones and lacks some. This sample has around 120,000 clones, with roughly 90% found just once. The sample was peripheral blood, taken on day 0 of AZD1222 vaccination. Source of these receptors: an adult in good health.

The sample holds many counts of this clone. The chain combines TRBV27 with TRBJ2-7, with D maybe TRBD2 (6 bases). V gave up 3 bases and J gave up 7 bases, with 13 bases separating them. CDR1 and CDR2 from the germline V gene are MNHEY and SMNVEV (reference sequence). The CDR3 spans 13 residues. For the CDR3, the DNA is TGTGCCAGCAGTTTTACAGTGGCGGGGGAGCAGTACTTC. This sequence encodes CASSFTVAGEQYF.

The gene calls are TRBV18 and TRBJ1-2; 8 nucleotides match TRBD1. Trimming cost V 3 bases and J 3 bases; bases outside gene matches: 6. The CDR3 is 15 amino acids. CDR1 is KGHSH, CDR2 LQKENI, per germline. CDR3 DNA sequence: TGTGCCAGCTCACCGGCGACAGGGGCCGACTATGGCTACACCTTC. It translates to CASSPATGADYGYTF.

The rearrangement uses TRBV5-1 and TRBJ1-3; D is unclear. Germline loops: CDR1 SGHRS, CDR2 YFSETQ. The CDR3 runs to 17 residues. Trimming stripped 8 bases from V and 4 bases from J, with 25 bases between. The CDR3 is CARPGYRLRLVGNTIYF. CDR3 in DNA: TGCGCCAGACCCGGCTACAGACTTCGTTTGGTAGGAAACACCATATATTTT.

This rearrangement joins TRBV12-3 or TRBV12-4 to TRBJ2-5, with D unresolved. CDR3 length equals 12 residues. V lost 5 bases and J 5 bases, leaving 9 bases between the germline ends. The CDR3 coding sequence is TGTGCCAGCAGTCTTCTTGCGGAGACCCAGTACTTC. This translates into CASSLLAETQYF.

The gene calls are TRBV7-8 and TRBJ1-1; D call uncertain. The CDR3 sequence is 13 residues long. The V gene lost 1 base and the J gene lost 5 bases, with 8 bases spanning the gap. Germline V gene sequence: CDR1 SGHVS, CDR2 FQNEAQ. The CDR3 protein is CASSLVGWTEAFF. CDR3 DNA: TGTGCCAGCAGCTTAGTCGGTTGGACTGAAGCTTTCTTT.

This chain uses TRBV6-5 with TRBJ2-3; TRBD2 agrees at 10 bases. The V gene's germline CDR1 is MNHEY and CDR2 SVGAGI. This CDR3 has 14 residues. The junction had 4 bases not matched to a gene; V was cut back by 10 bases and J by 0 bases. The CDR3: CAIRTSGSTDTQYF. CDR3 DNA: TGTGCCATCAGGACTAGCGGAAGCACAGATACGCAGTATTTT.

This chain connects TRBV7-8 to TRBJ2-7; the match to TRBD1 covers 10 bases. The CDR3 is 15 amino acids. The ends lost 2 bases at V and 4 bases at J; junction bases unmatched: 5. Germline CDR1 is SGHVS and CDR2 is FQNEAQ. The CDR3 DNA is TGTGCCAGCAGCTTACGGACAGGGGGAAGTTACGAGCAGTACTTC. Amino acid sequence: CASSLRTGGSYEQYF.

The chain uses TRBV7-2 and TRBJ1-2, with a weak D call TRBD1 (5 bases). Trimming took off 3 bases at V and 5 bases at J, with 10 bases between the two ends. CDR1 is SGHTA, CDR2 FQGNSA, per germline. The CDR3 consists of 13 residues. Here the CDR3 DNA reads TGTGCCAGCAGCTTGGGGGGAGGTTATGGCTACACCTTC. Amino acid sequence: CASSLGGGYGYTF.

This rearrangement joins TRBV9 to TRBJ1-6; 7 nucleotides match TRBD1. V was pared by 3 bases and J by 4 bases, with 10 bases of the junction left unmatched. CDR3 length: 17 residues. Germline values: CDR1 SGDLS, CDR2 YYNGEE. CDR3 DNA: TGTGCCAGCAGCGCGAGACAGGGTCAAGCATATAATTCACCCCTCCACTTT. Its translation: CASSARQGQAYNSPLHF.

J is TRBJ1-2 and V is TRBV7-9, with 7 positions matching TRBD1. The V gene end was trimmed by 1 base and the J gene end by 4 bases; junction bases not matched to a gene: 6. Germline V gives CDR1 SEHNR, CDR2 FQNEAQ (reference sequence). This CDR3 spans 15 amino acids. CDR3 protein: CASSLGTGEFYGYTF. The CDR3 DNA follows: TGTGCCAGCAGCTTAGGGACAGGAGAATTCTATGGCTACACCTTC.

In its sample, this clone was seen once. V is TRBV5-1 and J is TRBJ1-2; possibly TRBD1 for D (6 bases). Trimming stripped 4 bases from V and 3 bases from J, with 10 bases between. Germline V gives CDR1 SGHRS, CDR2 YFSETQ. The CDR3 is 13 amino acids. The CDR3 nucleotides read TGCGCCAGCAGCGTGGGGGGCGACTATGGCTACACCTTC. Amino acid sequence: CASSVGGDYGYTF.

A few counts support this clone. This sequence joins TRBV27 and TRBJ1-1, with D unresolved. With 6 bases removed from V and 4 bases from J, the gap between germline ends came to 12 bases. Germline CDR1 is MNHEY and CDR2 is SMNVEV (reference sequence). This CDR3 contains 13 residues. CDR3 coding DNA: TGTGCCAGCAGCGAATGGACGGGCACTGAAGCTTTCTTT. Protein: CASSEWTGTEAFF.

This chain connects TRBV4-1 to TRBJ2-7, with D possibly matching TRBD2 (6 bases). This CDR3 comprises 15 residues. Germline CDR1 and CDR2: MGHRA and YSYEKL. Trimming removed 1 base from V and 2 bases from J, with 12 bases in between. The DNA for the CDR3 is TGCGCCAGCAGCCAAGGCGATAGCGGCACCTACGAGCAGTACTTC. Its protein is CASSQGDSGTYEQYF.

The J gene is TRBJ1-1, the V gene TRBV4-1; D remains ambiguous. The CDR3 totals 14 residues. Trimming stripped 1 base from V and 2 bases from J, with 8 bases between. The V gene's germline CDR1 is MGHRA and CDR2 YSYEKL. Here the CDR3 DNA reads TGCGCCAGCAGCCAAGTAGCCTACAACACTGAAGCTTTCTTT. This codes for CASSQVAYNTEAFF.

The genes are TRBV3-1 (or the pseudogene TRBV3-2) and TRBJ2-3, with D perhaps TRBD1 or TRBD2 (5 bases each). The CDR3 has 14 residues. V dropped 3 bases and J dropped 3 bases, with 10 bases sitting between them. The germline gives CDR1 LGHDT, CDR2 YNNKEL (reference sequence). The CDR3 protein is CASSQMGETDTQYF. Here the CDR3 DNA reads TGTGCCAGCAGCCAGATGGGGGAGACAGATACGCAGTATTTT.

V gene TRBV9 combines with J gene TRBJ2-7, with TRBD2 identical over 10 bases. The CDR3 has 15 residues. V shed 0 bases, J shed 2 bases, and the junction held 2 bases outside the gene matches. The V gene's germline CDR1 is SGDLS and CDR2 YYNGEE. In nucleotides, the CDR3 is TGTGCCAGCAGCGTAGGGACTAGCGGCACCTACGAGCAGTACTTC. Translated, it gives CASSVGTSGTYEQYF.

The chain has TRBV7-2 and TRBJ2-5; D not certain. V lost 1 base and J lost 5, with 11 bases in between. The length of the CDR3 is 14 residues. Per the germline V gene, CDR1 is SGHTA and CDR2 is FQGNSA. This CDR3 reads CASSLGPPGETQYF. The CDR3 DNA follows: TGTGCCAGCAGCTTAGGGCCACCCGGGGAGACCCAGTACTTC.

This chain links TRBV5-1 with TRBJ2-7; no clear D gene. CDR3 length equals 16 residues. The germline V gene encodes CDR1 SGHRS and CDR2 YFSETQ. V was cut by 0 bases and J by 6 bases, with 19 bases left in between. Here the CDR3 DNA reads TGCGCCAGCAGCTTGGAAATATCGGGTTCTGGGATCGAGCAGTACTTC. Its translation is CASSLEISGSGIEQYF.

The chain links TRBV19 to TRBJ1-1, with D unresolved. Between the trimmed V and J ends, which lost 3 bases and 2 bases, there was a span of 13 bases. Germline loops: CDR1 LNHDA, CDR2 SQIVND (reference sequence). The CDR3 is 15 amino acids. The CDR3 loop is CASSIRPWGNTEAFF. CDR3 sequence (DNA): TGTGCCAGTAGTATCCGCCCGTGGGGAAACACTGAAGCTTTCTTT.

V is TRBV7-9 and J is TRBJ2-4, with TRBD1 matching over 9 bases. Germline assignment: CDR1 SEHNR and CDR2 FQNEAQ (reference sequence). This CDR3 comprises 14 residues. Losses at the gene ends were 6 bases for V and 8 bases for J; bases not matched to a gene: 8. The CDR3 DNA sequence: TGTGCCAGCAGGCAGGGGACAGGGCGGGACATTCAGTACTTC. Amino acid sequence: CASRQGTGRDIQYF. The variable domain in full, with the rest retrieved from reference TRBV7-9 and TRBJ2-4, is DTGVSQNPRHKITKRGQNVTFRCDPISEHNRLYWYRQTLGQGPEFLTYFQNEAQLEKSRLLSDRFSAERPKGSFSTLEIQRTEQGDSAMYLCASRQGTGRDIQYFGAGTRLSVL.

The chain is built from TRBV5-1 and TRBJ2-2; D may be TRBD1 (7 bases). V was cut by 0 bases and J by 5 bases, with 11 bases left in between. The CDR3 is 15 residues long. Per the germline V gene, CDR1 is SGHRS and CDR2 is YFSETQ. The CDR3 DNA reads TGCGCCAGCAGCTTGGCGGCAGGGGGGACCGGGGAGCTGTTTTTT. This translates into CASSLAAGGTGELFF.

This chain uses TRBV18 with TRBJ1-1; D is ambiguous. The V and J ends lost 6 bases and 3 bases respectively, with 14 bases between them. The CDR3 loop spans 14 amino acids. Germline CDR1 and CDR2: KGHSH and LQKENI. CDR3 sequence (DNA): TGTGCCAGCTCTCCCAGGTCTTCAGACACTGAAGCTTTCTTT. Translating it yields CASSPRSSDTEAFF.

The genes are TRBV21-1 and TRBJ1-1; the D call TRBD1 from the table was never checked on the DNA. TRBV21-1 is a known pseudogene. This CDR3 region has 16 residues. Here the CDR3 reads CASRVIIDTIRTEAFF. CDR3 sequence (DNA): TGTGCCAGCAGGGTGATAATAGACACAATTCGCACTGAAGCTTTCTTT.

J is TRBJ1-1 and V is TRBV28, with D unresolved. Trimming pared 1 base from V and 8 bases from J, leaving 8 bases between. Germline lookup yields CDR1 MDHEN and CDR2 SYDVKM. The CDR3 spans 12 residues. As DNA, the CDR3 is TGTGCCAGCAGTTTATCTTGGGGAGAAGCTTTCTTT. Protein: CASSLSWGEAFF.

The rearrangement uses TRBV11-2 and TRBJ2-2, with TRBD2 matching over 8 bases. V shed 1 base and J 5 bases; nucleotides not matched to a gene: 12. The CDR3 totals 18 residues. Germline CDR1 and CDR2: SGHAT and FQNNGV. This chain's CDR3 is CASSLGVRGGRWTGELFF. The CDR3 DNA is TGTGCCAGCAGCTTAGGAGTCCGGGGGGGCCGATGGACCGGGGAGCTGTTTTTT.

The chain joins TRBV5-1 to TRBJ1-6; 7 bases align to TRBD1. The germline CDR1 and CDR2 sequences are SGHRS and YFSETQ. The CDR3 runs 15 residues. V trimming: 0 bases; J trimming: 10 bases; junction bases outside the gene matches: 7. CDR3 sequence (DNA): TGCGCCAGCAGCTTGGTCCTCACAGGGGAATCACCCCTCCACTTT. Its protein product is CASSLVLTGESPLHF.

This chain uses TRBV5-8 with TRBJ1-6, with D uncertain. CDR1 SGHTS and CDR2 YDEGEE come from the germline V gene. This CDR3 region has 15 residues. Trimming cost V 4 bases and J 13 bases, with 21 bases left between them. CDR3 region: CASSPEAVEGGPLHF. The CDR3 DNA reads TGTGCCAGCAGCCCGGAGGCAGTTGAAGGAGGGCCCCTCCACTTT.

In nucleotides, the CDR3 is TGTGCCAGCAGCGTAGGGACAACCTCTGGGGCCAACGTCCTGACTTTC. It is translated as CASSVGTTSGANVLTF. V is TRBV9 and J is TRBJ2-6; possibly TRBD1 for D (5 bases). Trimming shortened V by 0 bases and J by 0 bases, and 7 bases separated the two germline ends. Germline CDR1 reads SGDLS; CDR2 reads YYNGEE. The CDR3 runs to 16 residues. The whole variable domain, filled in from reference TRBV9 and TRBJ2-6, reads DSGVTQTPKHLITATGQRVTLRCSPRSGDLSVYWYQQSLDQGLQFLIQYYNGEERAKGNILERFSAQQFPDLHSELNLSSLELGDSALYFCASSVGTTSGANVLTFGAGSRLTVL.

The chain recombines TRBV20-1 with TRBJ1-5; D unclear. Trimming stripped 3 bases from V and 2 bases from J, with 11 bases between. Germline CDR1 is DFQATT and CDR2 is SNEGSKA (reference sequence). There are 14 residues in the CDR3. The CDR3 region is CSASAGRGNQPQHF. CDR3 bases: TGCAGTGCTAGTGCAGGCCGGGGCAATCAGCCCCAGCATTTT.